This T cell receptor beta chain was identified in a study of CD8 T cells in ankylosing spondylitis. Findings of the study overall: Seemingly distinctive of ankylosing spondylitis blood was a TCR beta motif formed by eight highly homologous variants.

The V end lost 0 bases, the J end lost 0 bases, and 6 bases lay between the germline ends. The length of the CDR3 is 15 residues. Germline CDR1 is MGHRA and CDR2 is YSYEKL. There are many counts of this clonotype. Its antigen remains unknown. Quantitative 5'-RACE was performed with molecular barcodes, and it yielded the TCR beta libraries. TCRdb independently ran MiXCR on the 5' RACE reads; one entry per CDR3 protein. The repertoire has some 220,000 distinct CDR3 sequences, around 7.9% of them found once; the top ten carry 13% to 15%. This TCR came from a male donor with ankylosing spondylitis. The V gene is TRBV4-1, the J gene TRBJ2-1; D unresolved. The sequencing input was blood, either unsorted or a sorted T cell fraction (not recorded which). The DNA for the CDR3 is TGCGCCAGCAGCCAAGATTCTTACTCCTACAATGAGCAGTTCTTC. The encoded protein is CASSQDSYSYNEQFF.